This T cell receptor beta chain stems from a study of beta chain features in type 1 diabetes (dated by TCRdb to the late 2010s). About the full investigation: Patients and healthy donors did not differ in mean age, gender distribution, total cell number or subset yield. In the study, TCRB repertoires of sorted circulating CD4+ T cell subsets from recently diagnosed type 1 diabetes patients were compared with those of matched healthy donors. A total of roughly 100 million sorted cells were examined across all samples, and a strong correlation was observed between cell number per subset and RNA yield. Naive and central memory subsets were obtained from all 30 or so donors, but regulatory and stem cell-like memory subsets were isolated from only 8 patients and roughly 8 healthy donors. The research as a whole found: Naive, central memory and regulatory TCRB repertoires appeared to be more alike among patients than among healthy donors. In all four CD4+ subsets, TCRB CDR3 length was moderately but significantly shorter in type 1 diabetes patients. PCR may preferentially amplify shorter templates, but because patient and control samples were amplified and corrected together, any resulting skew would affect both groups equally. Because cDNA rather than genomic DNA was sequenced, highly expressing activated cells could have been over-represented, although no difference in activation and CD3 levels was found between groups. Patients with type 1 diabetes made fewer insertions and deleted more nucleotides at VDJ recombination sites, implying thymic rearrangement abnormalities. Because small numbers of individuals were included in the HLA sub-analyses, any influence of HLA type on TCRB rearrangement was left unresolved.

The CDR3 spans 11 residues, from the cysteine through the phenylalanine. The DNA shown is the 33-base CDR3, in frame from base 1. The CDR1 and CDR2 encoded by the germline V gene (reference sequence) are DFQATT and SNEGSKA. The V end loses 8 bases and the J end loses 2 bases, and a stretch of 7 bases separates them. With regard to this clone: Which antigen it targets is not known. No much larger clone exists at a distance of one base, and base qualities are not known.

Each donor gave one peripheral blood draw, averaging approximately 120 mL, which was collected into heparinised tubes. Using a panel that included CD45RO, CCR7, CD25, CD127, CD95 and CD27, naive, central memory, regulatory and stem cell-like memory CD4+ T cells were sorted on a BD FACSAria II. Purity was above 95% for every sorted population. PBMCs were isolated immediately by Lymphoprep density gradient centrifugation and stained directly without culture. So that batch effects would be minimized, each experiment stained and sorted samples in pairs, pairing one healthy donor with one patient. The entire isolated RNA was reverse transcribed using the High Capacity cDNA Reverse Transcription Kit, and thus expressed TCRB transcripts were sequenced. Naive, central memory and regulatory T cell samples underwent deep immunoSEQ sequencing, averaging approximately 3.3 million total reads per sample. Sorted cells were lysed in RLT buffer, and RNA was extracted using DNase-treated RNeasy Micro or Mini kits according to cell number. To prevent cross-contamination, every cell subset was processed on its own, while patient and healthy donor samples were processed together. Using the immunoSEQ multiplex PCR, TCRB sequences were amplified from cDNA into 87-bp fragments spanning the CDR3 region. Sequencing of the amplicons was performed on the Illumina HiSeq platform. Per the authors' processing: PCR bias was corrected computationally using synthetic template baselines, and reads within Hamming distance 2 were collapsed, with unmergeable singletons discarded. Reads were aligned to IMGT to assign V, D and J genes, CDR3 length, and insertions or deletions at six rearrangement sites. Within each subset, clonotype counts were normalized to the number of sorted cells before true diversity and Gini coefficients were calculated with the tcR R package. The overlap coefficient, calculated on TCRB nucleotide sequences, was used to measure repertoire sharing. Imported from immuneACCESS, the table was reduced by TCRdb to in-frame sequences with V and J called. These copies leave out some clones; in studies compared against another copy, an unresolved V gene accounts for under half, and the cause of the remainder is not known. V, J and clone size are taken as reported in that table, and D and trimming were inferred from the DNA itself. This sample holds under 20,000 clones; almost 70% were observed only once. The biggest ten clones account for over 2% of the sample.

Source material: Tregs from blood. This specimen's cell subset or site label, interpreted: regulatory CD4+ T cells. The chain couples TRBV20-1 to TRBJ1-5, and TRBD1 may be the D gene, going by 5 matching bases. The TCR was taken from a man aged 30 to 45 with type 1 diabetes. The DNA is as follows: TGCAGTACGGGGGGCAATCAGCCCCAGCATTTT. This encodes CSTGGNQPQHF.